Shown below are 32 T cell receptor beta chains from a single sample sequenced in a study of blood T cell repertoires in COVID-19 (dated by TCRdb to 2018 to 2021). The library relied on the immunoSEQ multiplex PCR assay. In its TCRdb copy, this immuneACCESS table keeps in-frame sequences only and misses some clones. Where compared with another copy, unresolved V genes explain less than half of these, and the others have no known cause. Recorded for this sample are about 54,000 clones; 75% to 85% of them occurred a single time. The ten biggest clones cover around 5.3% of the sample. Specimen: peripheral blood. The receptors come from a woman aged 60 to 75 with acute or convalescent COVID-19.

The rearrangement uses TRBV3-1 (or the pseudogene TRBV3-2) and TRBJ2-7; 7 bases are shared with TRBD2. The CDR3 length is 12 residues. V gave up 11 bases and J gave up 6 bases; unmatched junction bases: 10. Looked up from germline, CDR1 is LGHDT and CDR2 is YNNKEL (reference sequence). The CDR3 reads CAAGVSGTEQYF. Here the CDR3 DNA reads TGTGCCGCGGGGGTGTCAGGGACCGAGCAGTACTTC.

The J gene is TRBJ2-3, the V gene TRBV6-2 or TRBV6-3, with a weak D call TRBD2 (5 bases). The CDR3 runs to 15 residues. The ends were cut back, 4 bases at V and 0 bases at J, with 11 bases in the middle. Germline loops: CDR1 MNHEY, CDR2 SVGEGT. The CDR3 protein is CASSFSLASTDTQYF. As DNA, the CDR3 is TGTGCCAGCAGTTTTTCCCTAGCTAGCACAGATACGCAGTATTTT.

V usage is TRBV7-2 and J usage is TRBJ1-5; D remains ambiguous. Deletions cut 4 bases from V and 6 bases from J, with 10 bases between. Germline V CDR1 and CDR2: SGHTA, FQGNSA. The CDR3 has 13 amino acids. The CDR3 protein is CASSSPPGQPQHF. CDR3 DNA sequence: TGTGCCAGCAGCTCTCCCCCCGGTCAGCCCCAGCATTTT.

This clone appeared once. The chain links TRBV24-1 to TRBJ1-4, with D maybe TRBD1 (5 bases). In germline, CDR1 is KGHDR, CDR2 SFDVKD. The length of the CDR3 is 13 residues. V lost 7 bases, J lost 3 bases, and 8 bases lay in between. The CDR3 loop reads CATSWGPNEKLFF. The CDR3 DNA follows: TGTGCCACCAGCTGGGGCCCTAATGAAAAACTGTTTTTT.

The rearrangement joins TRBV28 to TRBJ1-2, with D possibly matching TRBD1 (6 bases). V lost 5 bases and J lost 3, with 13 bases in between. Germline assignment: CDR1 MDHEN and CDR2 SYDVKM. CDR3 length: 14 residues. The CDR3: CASSMSDRYYGYTF. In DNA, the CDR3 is TGTGCCAGCAGTATGTCCGACAGGTACTATGGCTACACCTTC.

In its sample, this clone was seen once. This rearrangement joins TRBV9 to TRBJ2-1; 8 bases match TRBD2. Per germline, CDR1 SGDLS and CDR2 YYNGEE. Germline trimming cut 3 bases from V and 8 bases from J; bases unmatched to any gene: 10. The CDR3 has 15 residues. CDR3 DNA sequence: TGTGCCAGCAGCGCCAGGGGTAGCGGGATGGATGAGCAGTTCTTC. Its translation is CASSARGSGMDEQFF.

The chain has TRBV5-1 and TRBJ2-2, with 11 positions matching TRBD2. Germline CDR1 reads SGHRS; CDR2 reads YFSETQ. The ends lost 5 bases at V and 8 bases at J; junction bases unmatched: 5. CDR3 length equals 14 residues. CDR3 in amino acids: CASRTSGAIGELFF. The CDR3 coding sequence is TGCGCCAGCAGGACTAGCGGGGCTATAGGGGAGCTGTTTTTT.

CDR3 in amino acids: CASTQEGGTYNEQFF. CDR3 in DNA: TGTGCCAGCACCCAGGAGGGAGGAACCTACAATGAGCAGTTCTTC. The gene calls are TRBV2 and TRBJ2-1, with D perhaps TRBD2 (6 bases). Trimming shortened V by 7 bases and J by 2 bases, and 15 bases separated the two germline ends. The CDR3 totals 15 residues. Per the germline V gene, CDR1 is SNHLY and CDR2 is FYNNEI.

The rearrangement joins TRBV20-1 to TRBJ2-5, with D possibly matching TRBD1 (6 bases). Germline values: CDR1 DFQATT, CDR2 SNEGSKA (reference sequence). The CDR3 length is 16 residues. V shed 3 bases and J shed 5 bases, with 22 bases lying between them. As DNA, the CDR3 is TGCAGTGCTAGTGCCGGGTACAAACAGGGTCAGGAGACCCAGTACTTC. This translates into CSASAGYKQGQETQYF.

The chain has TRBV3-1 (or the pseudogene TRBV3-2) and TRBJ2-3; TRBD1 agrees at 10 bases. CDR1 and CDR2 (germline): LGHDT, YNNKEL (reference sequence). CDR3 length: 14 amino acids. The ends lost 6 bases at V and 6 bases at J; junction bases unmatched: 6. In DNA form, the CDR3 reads TGTGCCAGCAGAGGGACAGGGGTATACGATACGCAGTATTTT. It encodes CASRGTGVYDTQYF.

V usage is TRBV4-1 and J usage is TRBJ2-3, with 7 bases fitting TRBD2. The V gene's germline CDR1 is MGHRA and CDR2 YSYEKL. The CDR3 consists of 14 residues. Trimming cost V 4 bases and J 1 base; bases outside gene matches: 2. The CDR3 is CASSRLAGTDTQYF. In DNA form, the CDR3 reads TGCGCCAGCAGCCGGCTAGCGGGCACAGATACGCAGTATTTT.

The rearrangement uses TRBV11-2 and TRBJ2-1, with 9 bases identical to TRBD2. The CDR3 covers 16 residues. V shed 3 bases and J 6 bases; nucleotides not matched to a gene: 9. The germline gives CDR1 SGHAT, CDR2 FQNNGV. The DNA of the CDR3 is TGTGCCAGCAGCTTCGGTCTGGGCGGGGGGGCCAATGAGCAGTTCTTC. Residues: CASSFGLGGGANEQFF.

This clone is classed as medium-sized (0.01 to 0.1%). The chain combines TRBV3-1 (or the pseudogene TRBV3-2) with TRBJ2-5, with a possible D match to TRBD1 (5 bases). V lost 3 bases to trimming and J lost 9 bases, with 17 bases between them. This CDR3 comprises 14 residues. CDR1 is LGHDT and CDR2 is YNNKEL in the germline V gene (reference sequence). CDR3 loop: CASSQGYLDRAQYF. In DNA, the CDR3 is TGTGCCAGCAGCCAGGGGTACCTAGACAGAGCCCAGTACTTC.

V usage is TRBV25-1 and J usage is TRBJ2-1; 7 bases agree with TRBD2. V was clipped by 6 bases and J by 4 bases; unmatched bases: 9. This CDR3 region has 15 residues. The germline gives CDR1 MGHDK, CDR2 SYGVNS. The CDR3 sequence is CASSPSTGGYNEQFF. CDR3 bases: TGTGCCAGCAGCCCTTCCACGGGGGGTTACAATGAGCAGTTCTTC.

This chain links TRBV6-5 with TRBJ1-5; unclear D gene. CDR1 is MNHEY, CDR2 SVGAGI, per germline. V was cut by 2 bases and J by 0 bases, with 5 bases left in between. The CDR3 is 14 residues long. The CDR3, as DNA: TGTGCCAGCAGTTACCGGTATAGCAATCAGCCCCAGCATTTT. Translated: CASSYRYSNQPQHF.

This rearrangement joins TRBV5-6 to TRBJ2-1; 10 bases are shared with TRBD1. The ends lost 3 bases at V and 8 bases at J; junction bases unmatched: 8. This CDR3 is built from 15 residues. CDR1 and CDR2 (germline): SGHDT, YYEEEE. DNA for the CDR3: TGTGCCAGCAGCTCCCGGGACAGGGGTTTTCATGAGCAGTTCTTC. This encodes CASSSRDRGFHEQFF.

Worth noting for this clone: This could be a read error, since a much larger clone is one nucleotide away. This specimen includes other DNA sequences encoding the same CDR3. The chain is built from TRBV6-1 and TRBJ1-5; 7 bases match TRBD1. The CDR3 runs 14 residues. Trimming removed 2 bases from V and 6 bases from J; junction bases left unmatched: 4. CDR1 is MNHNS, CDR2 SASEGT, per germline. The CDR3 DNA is TGTGCCAGCAGTGAAAGGGGGCTCGGTCAGCCCCAGCATTTT. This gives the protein CASSERGLGQPQHF.

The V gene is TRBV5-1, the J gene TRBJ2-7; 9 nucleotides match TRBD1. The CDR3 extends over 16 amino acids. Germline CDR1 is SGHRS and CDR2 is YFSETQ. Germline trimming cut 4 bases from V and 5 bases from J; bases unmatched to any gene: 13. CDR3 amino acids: CASSLISQGAENEQYF. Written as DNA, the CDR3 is TGCGCCAGCAGCCTTATATCACAGGGGGCGGAGAACGAGCAGTACTTC. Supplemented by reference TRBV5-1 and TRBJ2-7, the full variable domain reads KAGVTQTPRYLIKTRGQQVTLSCSPISGHRSVSWYQQTPGQGLQFLFEYFSETQRNKGNFPGRFSGRQFSNSRSEMNVSTLELGDSALYLCASSLISQGAENEQYFGPGTRLTVT.

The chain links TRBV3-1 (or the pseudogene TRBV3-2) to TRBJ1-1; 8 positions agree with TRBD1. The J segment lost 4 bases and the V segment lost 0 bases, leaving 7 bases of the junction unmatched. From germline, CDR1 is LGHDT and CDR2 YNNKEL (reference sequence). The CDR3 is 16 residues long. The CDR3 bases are TGTGCCAGCAGCCAAGACCCCTCCGACAGGGGCACTGAAGCTTTCTTT. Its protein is CASSQDPSDRGTEAFF.

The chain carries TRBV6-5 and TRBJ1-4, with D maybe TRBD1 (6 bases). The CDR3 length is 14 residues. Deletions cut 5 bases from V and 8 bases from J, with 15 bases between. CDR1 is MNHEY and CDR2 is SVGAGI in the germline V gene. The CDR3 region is CASSIGQTVEKLFF. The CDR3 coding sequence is TGTGCCAGCAGTATAGGACAGACCGTGGAAAAACTGTTTTTT.

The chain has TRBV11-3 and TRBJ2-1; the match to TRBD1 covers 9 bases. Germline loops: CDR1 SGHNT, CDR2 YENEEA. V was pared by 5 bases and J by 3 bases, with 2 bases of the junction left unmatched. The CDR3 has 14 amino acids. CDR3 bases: TGTGCCAGCAGCCTGGGACAGGGCTACAATGAGCAGTTCTTC. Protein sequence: CASSLGQGYNEQFF.

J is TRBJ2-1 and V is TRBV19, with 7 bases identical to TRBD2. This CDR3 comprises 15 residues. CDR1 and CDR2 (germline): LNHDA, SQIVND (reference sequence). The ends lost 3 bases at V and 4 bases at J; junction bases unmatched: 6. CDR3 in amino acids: CASSIGASGYNEQFF. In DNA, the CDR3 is TGTGCCAGTAGTATCGGGGCTAGCGGATACAATGAGCAGTTCTTC.

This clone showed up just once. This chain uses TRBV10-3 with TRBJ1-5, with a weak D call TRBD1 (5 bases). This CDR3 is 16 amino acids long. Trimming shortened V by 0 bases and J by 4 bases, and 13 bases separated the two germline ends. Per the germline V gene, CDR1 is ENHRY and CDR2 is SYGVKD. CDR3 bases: TGTGCCATCAGTGAGTCTGGAGCCAGGGTGAATCAGCCCCAGCATTTT. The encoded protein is CAISESGARVNQPQHF.

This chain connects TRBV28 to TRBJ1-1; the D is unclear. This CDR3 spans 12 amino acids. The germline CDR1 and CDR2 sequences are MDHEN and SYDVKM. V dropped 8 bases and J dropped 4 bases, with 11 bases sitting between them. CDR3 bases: TGTGCCAGCCAGATTACAGCCACTGAAGCTTTCTTT. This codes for CASQITATEAFF.

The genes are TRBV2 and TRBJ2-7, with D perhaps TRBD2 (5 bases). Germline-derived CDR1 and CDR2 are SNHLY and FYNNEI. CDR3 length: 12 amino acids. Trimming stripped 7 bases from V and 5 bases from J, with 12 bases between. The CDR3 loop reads CASIGLTNEQYF. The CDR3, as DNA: TGTGCCAGCATTGGACTGACGAACGAGCAGTACTTC.

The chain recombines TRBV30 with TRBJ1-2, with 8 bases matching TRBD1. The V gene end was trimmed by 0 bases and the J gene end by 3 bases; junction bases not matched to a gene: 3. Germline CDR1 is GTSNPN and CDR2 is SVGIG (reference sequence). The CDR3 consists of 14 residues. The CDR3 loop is CAWSVAGGYYGYTF. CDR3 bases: TGTGCCTGGAGTGTAGCAGGGGGCTACTATGGCTACACCTTC.

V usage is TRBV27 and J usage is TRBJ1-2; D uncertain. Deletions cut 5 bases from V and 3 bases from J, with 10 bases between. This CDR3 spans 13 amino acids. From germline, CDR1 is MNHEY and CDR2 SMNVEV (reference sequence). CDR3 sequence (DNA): TGTGCCAGCAGTCACGCGGCCGACTATGGCTACACCTTC. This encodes CASSHAADYGYTF.

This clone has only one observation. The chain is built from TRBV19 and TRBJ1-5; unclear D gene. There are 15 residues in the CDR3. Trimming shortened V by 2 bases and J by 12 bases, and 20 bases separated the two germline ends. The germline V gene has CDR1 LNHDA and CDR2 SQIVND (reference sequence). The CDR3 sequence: CASSIPSGGPSLQHF. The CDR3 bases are TGTGCCAGTAGTATACCTTCAGGAGGCCCCAGTCTCCAGCATTTT.

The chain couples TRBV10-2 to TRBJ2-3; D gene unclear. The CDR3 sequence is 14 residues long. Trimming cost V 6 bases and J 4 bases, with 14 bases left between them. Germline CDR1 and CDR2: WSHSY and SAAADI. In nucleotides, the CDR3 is TGCGCCAGCAGCCGCCGGGTTGCGTCAGATACGCAGTATTTT. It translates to CASSRRVASDTQYF.

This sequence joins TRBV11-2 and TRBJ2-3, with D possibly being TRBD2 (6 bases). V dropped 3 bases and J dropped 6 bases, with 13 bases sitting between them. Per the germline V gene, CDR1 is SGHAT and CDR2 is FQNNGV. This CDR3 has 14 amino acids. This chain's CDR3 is CASSFGGGRDTQYF. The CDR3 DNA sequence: TGTGCCAGCAGCTTCGGCGGAGGGAGGGATACGCAGTATTTT.

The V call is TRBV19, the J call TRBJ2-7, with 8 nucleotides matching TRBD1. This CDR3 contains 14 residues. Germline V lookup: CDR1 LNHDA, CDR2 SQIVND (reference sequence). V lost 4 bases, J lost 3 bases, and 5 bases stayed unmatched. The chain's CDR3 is CASSSQGADYEQYF. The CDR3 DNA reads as TGTGCCAGTAGTAGCCAGGGGGCGGACTACGAGCAGTACTTC. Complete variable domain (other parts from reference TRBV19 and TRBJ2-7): DGGITQSPKYLFRKEGQNVTLSCEQNLNHDAMYWYRQDPGQGLRLIYYSQIVNDFQKGDIAEGYSVSREKKESFPLTVTSAQKNPTAFYLCASSSQGADYEQYFGPGTRLTVT.

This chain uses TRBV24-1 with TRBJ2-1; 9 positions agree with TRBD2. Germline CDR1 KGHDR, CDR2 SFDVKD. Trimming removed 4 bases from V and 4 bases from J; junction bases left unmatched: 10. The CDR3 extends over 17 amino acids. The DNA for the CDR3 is TGTGCCACCAGTGACTTCACTAGCGGGCGGAATTACAATGAGCAGTTCTTC. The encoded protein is CATSDFTSGRNYNEQFF.